The clone carrying this T cell receptor beta chain was observed a few times. This specimen belongs to a study of CD8 T cells in Susac syndrome. The germline V and J ends were trimmed by 3 bases and 1 base, with 9 bases remaining between them. The CDR3 has 14 amino acids. With random hexamers, reverse transcription was performed on roughly 0.5 to 1 ug of RNA. immunoSEQ multiplex PCR amplified TCR beta CDR3 across 54 Vbeta, 13 Jbeta. TCRdb re-analysed the immunoSEQ multiplex PCR reads in MiXCR, keeping a single row per CDR3 protein. The sample gives about 130,000 distinct CDR3 sequences, 90% to 95% of which show up once; approximately 0.12% is in the top ten.

The sequenced material came from CD4+ T cells from PBMCs. The J gene is TRBJ1-1, the V gene TRBV12-3 or TRBV12-4, with D tentatively TRBD1 (6 bases). This receptor was identified in a human donor in good health. The CDR3 region has the DNA TGTGCCAGCAGTTTGAGGGGGTCGAACACTGAAGCTTTCTTT. The encoded protein is CASSLRGSNTEAFF.